This T cell receptor (beta chain) comes out of a study of blood T cell repertoires in COVID-19. Study summary: Specimens from acute and convalescent COVID-19 originated in the United States, Italy and Spain. T cells, B-cell-depleted T cells, or PBMCs provided the cDNA or gDNA that served as material.

How the authors handled the data: Quantification of nucleated cells was approximated via reference gene primer amplification. The table came from immunoSEQ multiplex PCR; TCRdb's copy has only in-frame clones and leaves some out. From that table come the V and J calls and clone size; the DNA was used to work out D and trimming. The sample has approximately 63,000 clones; more than 60% are singletons. This clone was seen only a few times. The germline V gene has CDR1 MNHNS and CDR2 SASEGT. Between the trimmed V and J ends, which lost 4 bases and 1 base, there was a span of 15 bases. This CDR3 contains 16 residues.

The sequence derives from an older woman with acute or convalescent COVID-19. The gene calls are TRBV6-1 and TRBJ2-3; perhaps TRBD1 as D (5 bases). The specimen was peripheral blood. DNA of the CDR3: TGTGCCAGCAGTGGGATATTACAAGGGGGCACAGATACGCAGTATTTT. This translates into CASSGILQGGTDTQYF.